Listed below are T cell receptor beta chains from one sample, sequenced in a study of radiotherapy plus CTLA-4 blockade in lung cancer. The protocol was immunoSEQ multiplex PCR, while the TCRdb copy is restricted to in-frame clones and leaves out a portion. Of roughly 46,000 clones listed, around 69% are singletons. Material: peripheral blood, obtained from a patient treated with radiotherapy plus ipilimumab. The receptors derive from a human donor with non-small cell lung cancer who had stable disease on radiotherapy plus ipilimumab. CDR3s include the opening cysteine and the closing phenylalanine or tryptophan. The D gene is left open where the match is weak. Where a row states a size, it is once, few, many or the class of an expanded clone; other rows omit it.

clone_size d_call j_call v_call cdr3_nt cdr3_aa
NA TRBD2 TRBJ2-3 TRBV6-8 TGTGCCAGCAGCGACCGACTAGCTTCTGACACAGATACGCAGTATTTT CASSDRLASDTDTQYF
NA TRBD1 TRBJ1-1 TRBV5-6 TGTGCCAGCAGTAACACAGGGGCCACTGAAGCTTTCTTT CASSNTGATEAFF
NA NA TRBJ1-2 TRBV28 TGTGCCAGCAGTATAGGGCAACTTAACTATGGCTACACCTTC CASSIGQLNYGYTF
few NA TRBJ1-1 TRBV28 TGTGCCAGCGTTGCGGGTTACACTGAAGCTTTCTTT CASVAGYTEAFF
NA TRBD1 TRBJ1-2 TRBV29-1 TGCAGCGTTGTTCTCTCCGTCGACAGGGGGGGCGGCTACACCTTC CSVVLSVDRGGGYTF
NA NA TRBJ2-3 TRBV5-4 TGTGCCAGCGGCCTTGCTGGCAGGGTTCCAGATACGCAGTATTTT CASGLAGRVPDTQYF
NA NA TRBJ1-1 TRBV5-1 TGCGCCAGCAGGAAAACCGATAGTCGAGCTTTCTTT CASRKTDSRAFF
NA NA TRBJ2-3 TRBV2 TGTGCCAGCAGAAGCACAGATACGCAGTATTTT CASRSTDTQYF
NA TRBD2 TRBJ2-2 TRBV5-1 TGCGCCAGCAGCGGGGGGGCCGGGGAGCTGTTTTTT CASSGGAGELFF
NA NA TRBJ2-7 TRBV6-5 TGTGCCAGCACTGGGGGCTCCTACGAGCAGTACTTC CASTGGSYEQYF
NA NA TRBJ2-5 TRBV11-2 TGTGCCAGCAGCCTTCTTGGGCAGACGATACAAGAGACCCAGTACTTC CASSLLGQTIQETQYF
few NA TRBJ1-1 TRBV5-5 TGTGCCAGCATGCTGTGGGGGAACACTGAAGCTTTCTTT CASMLWGNTEAFF
NA NA TRBJ2-3 TRBV10-3 TGTGCCATCCAGAGCACAGATACGCAGTATTTT CAIQSTDTQYF
NA TRBD2 TRBJ2-1 TRBV7-9 TGTGCCAGCAGCCCGGGGGGGCCCCGATCCTACAATGAGCAGTTCTTC CASSPGGPRSYNEQFF
NA TRBD1 TRBJ1-1 TRBV27 TGTGCCAGCAGTTGGGGACAGGGTTGGGGCACTGAAGCTTTCTTT CASSWGQGWGTEAFF
NA NA TRBJ1-1 TRBV6-5 TGTGCCAGCGGGGTTGGGGGGCGAGCTTTCTTT CASGVGGRAFF
once NA TRBJ1-5 TRBV7-2 TGTGCCAGCAGCTCCCCATTCGGGGATCAGCCCCAGCATTTT CASSSPFGDQPQHF
few TRBD1 TRBJ1-2 TRBV29-1 TGCAGCGTTGAAGGCAGGGGGCCCCTCTCTGACGGCTACACCTTC CSVEGRGPLSDGYTF
NA NA TRBJ2-3 TRBV29-1 TGCAGCGCCCTTCGACAGACTAGCACAGATACGCAGTATTTT CSALRQTSTDTQYF
once NA TRBJ1-3 TRBV29-1 TGCAGCGTTGTATCTAACGATGGAAACACCATATATTTT CSVVSNDGNTIYF
NA TRBD2 TRBJ2-1 TRBV28 TGTGCCAGCAGTCCTCACCTAGCGGGGGCTCTCAATGAGCAGTTCTTC CASSPHLAGALNEQFF
NA NA TRBJ1-2 TRBV5-1 TGCGCCAGCAGCCCACATGAGAGAACTAACTATGGCTACACCTTC CASSPHERTNYGYTF
NA NA TRBJ1-1 TRBV5-1 TGCGCCAGCAGCTTAGCGGAGGGCACTGAAGCTTTCTTT CASSLAEGTEAFF
NA NA TRBJ1-1 TRBV19 TGTGCCAGCCTCCATTCACAATTGGACACTGAAGCTTTCTTT CASLHSQLDTEAFF
NA NA TRBJ1-2 TRBV10-3 TGTGCCATCAGTGGAGGGTATGGCTACACCTTC CAISGGYGYTF
NA NA TRBJ1-1 TRBV10-2 TGCGCCAGCACTACGGGGGCTATCACTGAAGCTTTCTTT CASTTGAITEAFF
NA NA TRBJ2-7 TRBV30 TGTGCCTGGAGTGTAAACAGTATATCCTACGAGCAGTACTTC CAWSVNSISYEQYF
NA NA TRBJ2-1 TRBV10-3 TGTGCCATCAGTGAGTCGTCCGGGGGCTATGAGCAGTTCTTC CAISESSGGYEQFF
NA TRBD1 TRBJ2-3 TRBV10-1 TGCGCCACCCGGGACAGGGTCACAGATACGCAGTATTTT CATRDRVTDTQYF
NA TRBD2 TRBJ2-3 TRBV7-2 TGTGCCAGCAGCCCAATCAGCGGGGGACCCAACACAGATACGCAGTATTTT CASSPISGGPNTDTQYF
NA TRBD2 TRBJ2-1 TRBV4-1 TGCGCCAGCAGCCACGCGGGGGTCCACAATGAGCAGTTCTTC CASSHAGVHNEQFF
NA NA TRBJ1-4 TRBV7-2 TGTGCCAGCAGCTTAGGCGGCACTAATGAAAAACTGTTTTTT CASSLGGTNEKLFF
NA TRBD1 TRBJ1-2 TRBV9 TGTGCCAGCAGCGGTGGACAGGGAATATCCCGGTACGGCTACACCTTC CASSGGQGISRYGYTF
NA TRBD1 TRBJ2-7 TRBV14 TGTGCCAGCAGTTGGGACAGTGTCTACGAGCAGTACTTC CASSWDSVYEQYF
few NA TRBJ2-1 TRBV5-1 TGCGCCAGCAGCTCGGACGGTTACAATGAGCAGTTCTTC CASSSDGYNEQFF
NA NA TRBJ2-2 TRBV7-2 TGTGCCAGCAGCCCCAATCTCGGGGCGACCGGGGAGCTGTTTTTT CASSPNLGATGELFF
NA NA TRBJ1-5 TRBV5-6 TGTGCCAGCAGCTTGTTCCTTCAGAGTAGCAATCAGCCCCAGCATTTT CASSLFLQSSNQPQHF
NA NA TRBJ2-6 TRBV19 TGTGCCAGTACCCGGGGCTCTGGGGCCAACGTCCTGACTTTC CASTRGSGANVLTF
once NA TRBJ2-7 TRBV7-2 TGTGCCAGCAGCTCATACTACGAGCAGTACTTC CASSSYYEQYF
NA NA TRBJ2-5 TRBV2 TGTGCCAGCAGTGAAGTAGGAGGTCAAGAGACCCAGTACTTC CASSEVGGQETQYF
NA NA TRBJ2-7 TRBV29-1 TGCAGCGTTGCGGGGGCAGGGGGTCCCTACGAGCAGTACTTC CSVAGAGGPYEQYF
NA NA TRBJ1-1 TRBV7-6 TGTGCCAGCAGTTTCCAGGGTATCGGCACTGAAGCTTTCTTT CASSFQGIGTEAFF
NA NA TRBJ1-1 TRBV5-4 TGTGCCAGCAGCACCGGAGGCTCCACCACTGAAGCTTTCTTT CASSTGGSTTEAFF
few NA TRBJ2-1 TRBV10-3 TGTGCCATCAGCAGGGACAACAATGAGCAGTTCTTC CAISRDNNEQFF
NA NA TRBJ2-5 TRBV5-6 TGTGCCAGCAGCTTGCCCAGCATCCAAGAGACCCAGTACTTC CASSLPSIQETQYF
NA NA TRBJ1-2 TRBV27 TGTGCCAGCAGTTTTACAGGCCTCTATGGCTACACCTTC CASSFTGLYGYTF
NA TRBD1 TRBJ2-2 TRBV5-1 TGCGCCAGCAGCTCGACAGGGGACAACACCGGGGAGCTGTTTTTT CASSSTGDNTGELFF
NA NA TRBJ1-2 TRBV7-8 TGTGCCAGCAGCTTAGTCGGGCCAGGGCTGAGGGGCTACACCTTC CASSLVGPGLRGYTF
NA TRBD1 TRBJ1-4 TRBV5-1 TGCGCCAGCAGCCCGGGACAGGGTGGAGAAAAACTGTTTTTT CASSPGQGGEKLFF
NA NA TRBJ1-1 TRBV7-9 TGTGCCCGTTCGGCTGGCCCGAACACTGAAGCTTTCTTT CARSAGPNTEAFF
NA NA TRBJ1-2 TRBV30 TGTGCCTGGAGTGTACAACCGGGGGCAAACGGCTACACCTTC CAWSVQPGANGYTF
NA NA TRBJ1-1 TRBV19 TGTGCCAGTAGTATTGGGGCAGGGAGGGACACTGAAGCTTTCTTT CASSIGAGRDTEAFF
NA NA TRBJ2-7 TRBV30 TGTGCCTTCCGCCCCGGAGGGTTCTACGAGCAGTACTTC CAFRPGGFYEQYF
NA NA TRBJ2-1 TRBV19 TGTGCCAGTAGTGCGGGACTTTCGAATGAGCAGTTCTTC CASSAGLSNEQFF
NA NA TRBJ1-1 TRBV6-5 TGTGCCAGCAGTTTAACAGGGATGAACACTGAAGCTTTCTTT CASSLTGMNTEAFF